This T cell receptor (beta chain) stems from a study of immune evolution from preneoplasia to lung adenocarcinoma. General observations from the study: T cell clonality was higher in KRAS-mutant than EGFR-mutant or wild-type nodules. Clonality was highest in normal lung, lower in later-stage lesions apparently. Top clone share appeared to fall from AAH through AIS, MIA, adenocarcinoma.

The data were produced by immunoSEQ multiplex PCR, yet TCRdb's version contains in-frame clones alone and is incomplete. Here the sample spans approximately 9,000 clones, 70% to 90% being singletons. Comments on this clone: As yet, its antigen is unknown.

Sequencing used FFPE minimally invasive lung adenocarcinoma tissue. This TCR derives from a person aged 65 to 79 with lung adenocarcinoma.

The CDR3 region has the DNA TGTGCCAGTAGCCGTCAGAGATGGGGGGGGGCTGGAGATACGCAGTATTTT. This translates into CASSRQRWGGAGDTQYF. The chain carries TRBV19 and TRBJ2-3, with D possibly matching TRBD2 (7 bases). Trimming took 6 bases from V and 5 from J, leaving 24 bases between them. The CDR3 covers 17 residues. The germline gives CDR1 LNHDA, CDR2 SQIVND (reference sequence).